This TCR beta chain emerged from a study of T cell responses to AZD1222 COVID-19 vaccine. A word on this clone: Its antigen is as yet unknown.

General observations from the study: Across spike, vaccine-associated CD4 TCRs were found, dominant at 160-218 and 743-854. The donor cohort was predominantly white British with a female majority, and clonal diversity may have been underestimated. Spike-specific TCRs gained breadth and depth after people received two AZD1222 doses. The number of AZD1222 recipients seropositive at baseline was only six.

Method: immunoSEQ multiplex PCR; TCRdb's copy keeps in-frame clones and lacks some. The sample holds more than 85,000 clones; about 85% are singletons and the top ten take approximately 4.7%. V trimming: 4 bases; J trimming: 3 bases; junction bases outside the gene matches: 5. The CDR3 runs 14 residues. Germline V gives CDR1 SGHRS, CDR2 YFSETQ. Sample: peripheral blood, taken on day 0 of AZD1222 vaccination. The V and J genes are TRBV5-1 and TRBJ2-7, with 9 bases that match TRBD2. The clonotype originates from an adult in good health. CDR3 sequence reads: CASSAYSGGYEQYF. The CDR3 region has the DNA TGCGCCAGCAGCGCCTATAGCGGGGGCTACGAGCAGTACTTC.